Listed below are T cell receptor beta chains from one sample, sequenced in a study of blood T cells in healthy people across ages. One entry per CDR3 protein, called by TCRdb with MiXCR from the 5' RACE reads. The table records fewer than 1,000,000 distinct CDR3 sequences, around 45% of them present only once. The source material was blood. The receptors stem from an elderly man in good health. CDR3s include the opening cysteine and the closing phenylalanine or tryptophan. The D gene is left open where the match is weak. Only some rows state a clone size, as once, few, many or a class for expanded clones.

TRBV6-2/TRBV6-3	-	TRBD2	TRBJ2-7	CASTGTSEYEQYF	TGTGCCAGCACAGGGACTAGCGAGTACGAGCAGTACTTC
TRBV6-1	-	TRBD1	TRBJ1-6	CASSDRVGSPLHF	TGTGCCAGCAGCGACAGGGTCGGGTCACCCCTCCACTTT
TRBV27	-	-	TRBJ1-2	CASSLRGQTYGYTF	TGTGCCAGCAGTTTACGAGGACAGACCTATGGCTACACCTTC
TRBV12-3/TRBV12-4	-	TRBD2	TRBJ2-3	CASSLTGGTDTEYF	TGTGCCAGCAGTTTGACGGGGGGAACAGATACGGAGTATTTT
TRBV6-6	-	-	TRBJ2-5	CASSLKAIQTQYF	TGTGCCAGCAGTTTAAAAGCCATACAGACCCAGTACTTC
TRBV4-3	few	-	TRBJ1-2	CASSLSQGNNYGYTF	TGCGCCAGCAGCCTGTCCCAGGGAAATAACTATGGCTACACCTTC
TRBV11-2	-	-	TRBJ2-7	CASSLRGSGTVFIGEQYF	TGTGCCAGCAGCTTAAGGGGCTCCGGGACCGTTTTCATCGGCGAGCAGTACTTC
TRBV7-3	-	-	TRBJ1-2	CASSPQPGMNNYGYTF	TGTGCCAGCAGCCCCCAGCCAGGGATGAATAACTATGGCTACACCTTC
TRBV5-1	-	-	TRBJ2-5	CASSLGQDKETQYF	TGCGCCAGCAGCTTGGGACAGGACAAGGAGACCCAGTACTTC
TRBV6-5	-	-	TRBJ2-7	CASSYSNRGGSYEQYF	TGTGCCAGCAGTTACTCTAACCGAGGGGGGTCCTACGAGCAGTACTTC
TRBV14	-	-	TRBJ1-2	CASSQESGGVSGYTF	TGTGCCAGCAGCCAAGAATCGGGGGGCGTCAGTGGCTACACCTTC
TRBV9	few	-	TRBJ2-3	CASSKGLSTDTQYF	TGTGCCAGCAGCAAGGGACTTAGCACAGATACGCAGTATTTT
TRBV27	few	-	TRBJ1-2	CASRPRDTSYTF	TGTGCCAGCAGACCTAGGGACACAAGCTACACCTTC
TRBV6-4	many	TRBD2	TRBJ2-1	CASSDLSSGRTEQFF	TGTGCCAGCAGCGACCTGAGTAGCGGGAGAACGGAGCAGTTCTTC
TRBV7-3	few	-	TRBJ2-3	CASKDGAWTDTQYF	TGTGCCAGCAAGGATGGTGCGTGGACAGATACGCAGTATTTT
TRBV15	-	TRBD2	TRBJ2-7	CATSRDLTGGYEQYF	TGTGCCACCAGCAGAGATCTTACGGGAGGGTACGAGCAGTACTTC
TRBV4-1	-	-	TRBJ2-7	CASSQYPQGADSYEQYF	TGCGCCAGCAGCCAATATCCACAGGGAGCGGACTCCTACGAGCAGTACTTC
TRBV5-1	-	-	TRBJ2-1	CASSLEIGGQNNEQFF	TGCGCCAGCAGCTTGGAAATCGGGGGGCAGAACAATGAGCAGTTCTTC
TRBV6-5	-	-	TRBJ2-7	CASSNLRGAGEQYF	TGTGCCAGCAGTAACCTCCGCGGTGCAGGCGAGCAGTACTTC
TRBV5-1	few	-	TRBJ1-1	CASSSGGLSEAFF	TGCGCCAGCAGCTCAGGTGGATTATCTGAAGCTTTCTTT
TRBV10-3	-	TRBD1	TRBJ1-2	CAVSELTGYGYTF	TGTGCCGTCAGTGAGTTGACAGGGTATGGCTACACCTTC
TRBV9	many	-	TRBJ1-1	CASSVGLGGTEAFF	TGTGCCAGCAGCGTAGGTCTGGGAGGCACTGAAGCTTTCTTT
TRBV2	few	TRBD2	TRBJ2-7	CASSEVAGVSYEQYF	TGTGCCAGCAGTGAAGTGGCGGGAGTTTCTTACGAGCAGTACTTC
TRBV6-2/TRBV6-3	-	-	TRBJ2-7	CASSSHGEKASLEQYF	TGTGCCAGCAGTTCCCATGGCGAAAAGGCAAGCTTGGAGCAGTACTTC
TRBV2	-	TRBD2	TRBJ2-7	CASSRGPAGVDEQYF	TGTGCCAGCTCACGAGGGCCAGCGGGAGTCGACGAGCAGTACTTC
TRBV14	-	-	TRBJ1-1	CASSQGGNRAFF	TGTGCCAGCAGCCAAGGTGGGAATAGAGCTTTCTTT
TRBV7-3	-	TRBD2	TRBJ2-3	CASSPSGIGTDTQYF	TGTGCCAGCAGCCCTAGCGGGATAGGCACAGATACGCAGTATTTT
TRBV5-1	-	-	TRBJ2-1	CASSWGDRQETQFF	TGCGCCAGCAGCTGGGGGGACAGACAAGAGACCCAGTTCTTC
TRBV12-3/TRBV12-4	-	-	TRBJ2-1	CVLGPSGAGSEQFF	TGTGTCCTCGGCCCCAGTGGGGCGGGAAGTGAGCAGTTCTTC
TRBV28	-	TRBD1	TRBJ2-7	CASSSPAGTGFSEQYF	TGTGCCAGCAGTTCCCCCGCCGGGACAGGTTTTTCCGAGCAGTACTTC
TRBV7-6	-	-	TRBJ2-2	CASSLARGANTGELFF	TGTGCCAGCAGCTTAGCGAGGGGGGCGAACACCGGGGAGCTGTTTTTT
TRBV9	many	TRBD1	TRBJ1-1	CASSEPRGQENTEAFF	TGTGCCAGCAGCGAACCCCGTGGACAGGAGAACACTGAAGCTTTCTTT
TRBV20-1	-	-	TRBJ2-5	CSAPLAARRETQYF	TGCAGTGCTCCTTTGGCGGCTAGGCGCGAGACCCAGTACTTC
TRBV6-6	-	TRBD1	TRBJ1-1	CASSPGTGGLGTEAFF	TGTGCCAGCAGCCCCGGGACAGGGGGCTTAGGAACTGAAGCTTTCTTT
TRBV7-9	-	TRBD2	TRBJ2-4	CASSARLAGERNIQYF	TGTGCCAGCAGCGCCCGACTAGCGGGAGAGAGAAACATTCAGTACTTC
TRBV7-2	few	-	TRBJ2-1	CASMRPTGTYNEQFF	TGTGCCAGCATGCGGCCGACGGGGACTTACAATGAGCAGTTCTTC
TRBV6-6	-	-	TRBJ1-4	CASTKDSNEKLFF	TGTGCCAGCACCAAGGACAGTAATGAAAAACTGTTTTTT
TRBV5-6	-	-	TRBJ2-4	CASIPPGGNIQYF	TGTGCCAGCATCCCTCCTGGGGGAAACATTCAGTACTTC
TRBV28	-	TRBD2	TRBJ2-7	CASTSERVSSGSYEQYF	TGTGCCAGCACCTCTGAAAGGGTCTCTAGCGGTTCATACGAGCAGTACTTC
TRBV24-1	few	-	TRBJ2-5	CATSDRRPEQETQYF	TGTGCCACCAGTGATCGAAGACCAGAACAAGAGACCCAGTACTTC
TRBV28	-	-	TRBJ2-7	CASSSTVVSPSYEQYF	TGTGCCAGCAGTTCCACCGTTGTCTCACCCTCCTACGAGCAGTACTTC
TRBV29-1	-	TRBD2	TRBJ2-1	CNASWTSFNDEQFF	TGCAACGCCTCCTGGACTAGCTTCAACGATGAGCAGTTCTTC
TRBV6-6	-	-	TRBJ2-3	CASSYPSRDTQYF	TGTGCCAGCAGTTACCCCTCGAGAGATACGCAGTATTTT
TRBV9	-	-	TRBJ2-5	CASSVREETQYF	TGTGCCAGCAGCGTAAGGGAAGAGACCCAGTACTTC
TRBV2	-	TRBD2	TRBJ2-1	CASSEGLETSSYNEQFF	TGTGCCAGCAGTGAGGGGTTAGAGACTAGCAGCTACAATGAGCAGTTCTTC
TRBV5-1	-	-	TRBJ1-5	CASSLGAAEQPQHF	TGCGCCAGCAGCTTGGGGGCAGCAGAGCAGCCCCAGCATTTT
TRBV14	-	-	TRBJ2-1	CASSQEGSWRNEQFF	TGTGCCAGCAGCCAAGAGGGGAGCTGGAGGAATGAGCAGTTCTTC
TRBV5-1	-	-	TRBJ1-2	CASSLEGQAYGYTF	TGCGCCAGCAGCTTGGAGGGGCAAGCCTATGGCTACACCTTC
TRBV7-2	many	TRBD2	TRBJ2-1	CASSPLGGRAHEQFF	TGTGCCAGCAGCCCCTTAGGCGGGAGGGCCCATGAGCAGTTCTTC
TRBV7-9	few	TRBD2	TRBJ2-4	CASSVAGDRNIQYF	TGTGCCAGCAGCGTCGCGGGGGATCGGAACATTCAGTACTTC
TRBV6-6	-	-	TRBJ2-3	CASSYSNVGSADTQNF	TGTGCCAGCAGTTACTCGAATGTGGGGAGTGCAGATACGCAGAATTTT
TRBV20-1	-	TRBD2	TRBJ2-1	CSARRLAGGGEQFF	TGCAGTGCTAGACGGCTAGCGGGGGGCGGTGAGCAGTTCTTC
TRBV9	many	-	TRBJ2-7	CASSVAGLSYEQYF	TGTGCCAGCAGCGTAGCGGGGCTCTCCTACGAGCAGTACTTC
TRBV5-1	few	TRBD2	TRBJ2-3	CASSLDSGRAGYTQYF	TGCGCCAGCAGCTTGGATAGCGGGAGGGCCGGGTATACGCAGTATTTT
TRBV20-1	-	TRBD1	TRBJ1-5	CSARVPRQGVQPQHF	TGCAGTGCCCGAGTTCCCCGACAGGGTGTCCAGCCCCAGCATTTT
TRBV28	-	TRBD1	TRBJ2-7	CASSLEGTEDYEQYF	TGTGCCAGCAGTTTAGAGGGGACAGAGGATTACGAGCAGTACTTC
TRBV28	-	TRBD1	TRBJ2-1	CASSPSPGQGRNEQFF	TGTGCCAGCAGTCCTTCACCGGGACAGGGGCGTAATGAGCAGTTCTTC
TRBV25-1	-	TRBD1	TRBJ2-2	CASSRTGAQYSGELFF	TGTGCCAGCAGTCGGACAGGGGCGCAGTATAGCGGGGAGCTGTTTTTT